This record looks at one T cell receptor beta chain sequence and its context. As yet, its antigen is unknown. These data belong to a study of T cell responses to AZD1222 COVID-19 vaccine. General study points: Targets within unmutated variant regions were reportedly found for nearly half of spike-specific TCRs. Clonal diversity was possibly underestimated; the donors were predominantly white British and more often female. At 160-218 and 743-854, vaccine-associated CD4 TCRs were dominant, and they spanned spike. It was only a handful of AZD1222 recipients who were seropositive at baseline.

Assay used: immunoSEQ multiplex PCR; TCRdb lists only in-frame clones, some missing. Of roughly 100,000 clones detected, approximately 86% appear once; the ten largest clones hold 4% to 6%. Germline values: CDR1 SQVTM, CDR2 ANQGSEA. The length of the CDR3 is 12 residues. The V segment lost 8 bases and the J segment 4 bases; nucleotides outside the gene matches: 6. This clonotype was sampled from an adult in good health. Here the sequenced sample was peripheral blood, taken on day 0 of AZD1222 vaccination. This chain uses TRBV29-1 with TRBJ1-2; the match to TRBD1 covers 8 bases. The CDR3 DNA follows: TGCAGCTTCGGGACAGGCCCCTATGGCTACACCTTC. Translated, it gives CSFGTGPYGYTF.